This T cell receptor beta chain derives from a study of blood T cell repertoires in COVID-19. Study summary: Specimens from acute and convalescent COVID-19 originated in the United States, Italy and Spain. T cells, B-cell-depleted T cells, or PBMCs supplied cDNA or gDNA.

The CDR3 contains 16 residues. V shed 4 bases, J shed 5 bases, and the junction held 8 bases outside the gene matches. Germline V CDR1 and CDR2: MGHRA, YSYEKL. In the original analysis: For nucleated cells, counts were estimated from reference gene primer amplification. Generated by immunoSEQ multiplex PCR, the TCRdb table keeps only in-frame clones and is missing some. V, J and clone size are taken as reported in that table, and D and trimming were inferred from the DNA itself. The profile shows about 120,000 clones, almost 85% of them singletons. The sequencing input was peripheral blood. The TCR comes from a man in his 70s with active or convalescent COVID-19. V usage is TRBV4-1 and J usage is TRBJ2-1, with 10 bases that match TRBD2. The CDR3 spells CASSRRGTSDHNEQFF. The CDR3 bases are TGCGCCAGCAGCCGTAGAGGGACTAGCGATCACAATGAGCAGTTCTTC.